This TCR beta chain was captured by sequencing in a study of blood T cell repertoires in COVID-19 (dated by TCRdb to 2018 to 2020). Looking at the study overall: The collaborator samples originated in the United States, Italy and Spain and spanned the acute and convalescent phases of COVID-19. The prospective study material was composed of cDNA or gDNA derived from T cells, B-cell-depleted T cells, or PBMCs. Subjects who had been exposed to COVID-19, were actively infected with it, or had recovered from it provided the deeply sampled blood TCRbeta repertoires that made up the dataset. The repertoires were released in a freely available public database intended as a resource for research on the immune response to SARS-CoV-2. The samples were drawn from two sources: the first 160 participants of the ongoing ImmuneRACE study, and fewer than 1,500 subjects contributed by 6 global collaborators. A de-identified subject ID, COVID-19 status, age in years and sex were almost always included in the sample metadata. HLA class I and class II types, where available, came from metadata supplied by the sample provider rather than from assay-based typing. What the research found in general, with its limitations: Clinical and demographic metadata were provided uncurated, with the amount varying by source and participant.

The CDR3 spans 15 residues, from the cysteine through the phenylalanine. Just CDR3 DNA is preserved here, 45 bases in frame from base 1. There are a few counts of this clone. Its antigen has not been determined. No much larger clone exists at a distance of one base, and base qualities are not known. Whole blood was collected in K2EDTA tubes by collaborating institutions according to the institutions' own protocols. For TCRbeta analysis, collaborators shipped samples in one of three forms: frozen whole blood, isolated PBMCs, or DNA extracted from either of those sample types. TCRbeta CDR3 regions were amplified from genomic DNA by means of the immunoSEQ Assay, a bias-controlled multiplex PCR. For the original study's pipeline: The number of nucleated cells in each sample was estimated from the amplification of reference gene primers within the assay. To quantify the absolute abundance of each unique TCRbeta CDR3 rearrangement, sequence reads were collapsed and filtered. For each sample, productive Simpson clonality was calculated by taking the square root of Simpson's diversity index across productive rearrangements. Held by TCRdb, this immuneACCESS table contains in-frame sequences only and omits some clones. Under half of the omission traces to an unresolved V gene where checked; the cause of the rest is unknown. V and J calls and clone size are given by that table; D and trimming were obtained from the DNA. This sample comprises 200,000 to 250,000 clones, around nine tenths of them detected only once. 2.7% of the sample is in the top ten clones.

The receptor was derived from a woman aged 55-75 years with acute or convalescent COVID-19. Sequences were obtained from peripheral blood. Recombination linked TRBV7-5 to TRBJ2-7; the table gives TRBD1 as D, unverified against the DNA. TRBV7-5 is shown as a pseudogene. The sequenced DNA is TGTGCCAGAAGCTACCGTCCCAGGTACTCCTACGAGCAGTACTTC. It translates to CARSYRPRYSYEQYF.